This T cell receptor beta chain was captured by sequencing in a study of cytotoxic CD8 clonotypes in ibrutinib-treated CLL. Turning to the study itself: Of a cohort that held about 12 relapsed/refractory and around 15 treatment-naive patients, about 18 were IGHV unmutated. Response samples came after a median about 13 months of treatment, range 6 to 36.

Some clones are missing from TCRdb's copy, which holds only in-frame ones; the method was immunoSEQ multiplex PCR. This table has some 200,000 clones, roughly three quarters appearing once. Looked up from germline, CDR1 is SGHVS and CDR2 is FQNEAQ. The germline V and J ends were trimmed by 1 base and 0 bases, with 3 bases remaining between them. The CDR3 runs to 13 residues. Sequenced material: PBMCs, taken after 12 months of ibrutinib treatment. The chain has TRBV7-8 and TRBJ1-1; D is uncertain. The TCR comes from a human donor with chronic lymphocytic leukemia. CDR3 residues: CASSLVVNTEAFF. The CDR3 DNA is TGTGCCAGCAGCTTAGTTGTGAACACTGAAGCTTTCTTT. Based on the CDR3 plus reference TRBV7-8 and TRBJ1-1, the full variable domain is GAGVSQSPRYKVAKRGQDVALRCDPISGHVSLFWYQQALGQGPEFLTYFQNEAQLDKSGLPSDRFFAERPEGSVSTLKIQRTQQEDSAVYLCASSLVVNTEAFFGQGTRLTVV.